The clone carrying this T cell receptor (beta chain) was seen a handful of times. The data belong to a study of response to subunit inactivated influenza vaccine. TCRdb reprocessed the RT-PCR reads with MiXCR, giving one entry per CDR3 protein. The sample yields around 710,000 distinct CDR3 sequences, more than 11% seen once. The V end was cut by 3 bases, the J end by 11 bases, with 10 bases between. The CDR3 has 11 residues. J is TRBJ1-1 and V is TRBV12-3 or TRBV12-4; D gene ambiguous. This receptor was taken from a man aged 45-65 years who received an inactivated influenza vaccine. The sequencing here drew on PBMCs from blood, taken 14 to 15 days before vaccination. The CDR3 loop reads CASSLGPRAFF. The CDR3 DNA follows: TGTGCCAGCAGTTTGGGCCCTCGGGCTTTCTTT.